The present TCR beta chain was sequenced within a study of blood T cell repertoires in COVID-19. Whole-study context: Samples taken during acute and convalescent COVID-19 were collected in the United States, Italy and Spain.

Per germline, CDR1 ENHRY and CDR2 SYGVKD. V was pared by 10 bases and J by 5 bases, with 18 bases of the junction left unmatched. CDR3 size: 18 residues. How the authors handled the data: Quantification of nucleated cells was approximated via reference gene primer amplification. TCRdb's copy holds only in-frame clones and misses some; the assay was immunoSEQ multiplex PCR. V and J calls plus clone size are reproduced from that table; the DNA served to infer D and trimming. The sample yields about 140,000 clones, just over 85% seen once. The sequence was obtained from a woman aged 55-70 years with acute or convalescent COVID-19. This chain uses TRBV10-3 with TRBJ1-6, with 9 bases identical to TRBD1. Specimen: peripheral blood. DNA for the CDR3: TGTGCCAACGGTAGTAAAGAGCCCGGGACAGGGCATAATTCACCCCTCCACTTT. This sequence encodes CANGSKEPGTGHNSPLHF.